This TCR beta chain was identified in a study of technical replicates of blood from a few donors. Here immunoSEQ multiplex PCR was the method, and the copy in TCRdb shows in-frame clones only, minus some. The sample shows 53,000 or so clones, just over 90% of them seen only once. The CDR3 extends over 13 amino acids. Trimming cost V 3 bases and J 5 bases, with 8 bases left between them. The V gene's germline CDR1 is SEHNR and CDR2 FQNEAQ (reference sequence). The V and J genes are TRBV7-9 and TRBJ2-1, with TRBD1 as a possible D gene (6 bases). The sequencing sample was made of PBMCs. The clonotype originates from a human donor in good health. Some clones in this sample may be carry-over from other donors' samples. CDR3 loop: CASSLTGDNEQFF. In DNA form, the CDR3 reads TGTGCCAGCAGCTTGACAGGTGACAATGAGCAGTTCTTC.